This T cell receptor (beta chain) was identified during a study of T cell repertoires in cytomegalovirus infection. Study-wide findings and caveats: CMV carriers with the relevant HLA were identified by cumulative public TCR beta family frequency. Across the ex vivo response, the dominant clonotypes were HLA-C-restricted CMV-specific TCR beta clonotypes.

This CDR3 has 13 amino acids. Germline-derived CDR1 and CDR2 are SEHNR and FQNEAQ (reference sequence). With 5 bases removed from V and 7 bases from J, the gap between germline ends came to 12 bases. Points on this clonotype: The target antigen is unknown.

TCRdb reanalysed the reads using MiXCR and keeps one entry per CDR3 protein. Among fewer than 850,000 distinct CDR3 sequences listed, almost 30% were seen once. The chain uses TRBV7-9 and TRBJ2-1; no clear D. This TCR was sampled from a human donor in good health (CMV status not recorded). Some clones in this sample may be carry-over from other donors' samples. The source was cultured CD8+ T cells from PBMCs, collected from culture after CMV antigen stimulation. The chain's CDR3 is CASSLPVGNEQFF. The CDR3 bases are TGTGCCAGCAGCCTCCCCGTCGGGAATGAGCAGTTCTTC.